Each of the 4 T cell receptor beta chains below was sequenced from the same sample in a study of OX40 agonist ivuxolimab in advanced cancers. Sequencing was performed with immunoSEQ multiplex PCR; in TCRdb, only in-frame clones are kept and a portion is missing. The sample has more than 80,000 clones; about nine tenths are singletons. The input for sequencing was CD4+ or CD8+ T cells sorted from blood, taken in a trial of the OX40 agonist ivuxolimab. The receptors were sampled from an adult with an advanced solid tumor such as melanoma, head and neck, liver or kidney cancer.

V and J are TRBV27 and TRBJ1-1; 7 positions match TRBD1. V was pared by 6 bases and J by 1 base, with 5 bases of the junction left unmatched. The CDR3 is made up of 14 amino acids. The germline CDR1 and CDR2 sequences are MNHEY and SMNVEV (reference sequence). The CDR3 DNA reads as TGTGCCAGCAGAACGGACAGGAGGAACACTGAAGCTTTCTTT. It codes for CASRTDRRNTEAFF.

This clone has only one observation. The J gene is TRBJ2-7, the V gene TRBV27; TRBD1 matches 7 bases. CDR1 and CDR2 (germline): MNHEY, SMNVEV (reference sequence). After removal of 3 bases from V and 2 bases from J, the junction contained 1 base not matched to a gene. CDR3 length equals 13 residues. The CDR3 DNA sequence: TGTGCCAGCAGTTTCACAGGGGCCTACGAGCAGTACTTC. Protein sequence: CASSFTGAYEQYF.

The chain employs TRBV19 and TRBJ2-7; the D gene is possibly TRBD1 (6 bases). The CDR3 covers 15 residues. In germline, CDR1 is LNHDA, CDR2 SQIVND (reference sequence). V dropped 2 bases and J dropped 4 bases, with 15 bases sitting between them. CDR3: CASSIRGRQGYEQYF. CDR3 bases: TGTGCCAGTAGTATAAGAGGGCGGCAGGGGTACGAGCAGTACTTC.

V gene TRBV9 combines with J gene TRBJ1-2, with D hard to call. The CDR3 spans 14 residues. Germline CDR1 reads SGDLS; CDR2 reads YYNGEE. The V gene lost 0 bases and the J gene lost 2 bases, with 8 bases spanning the gap. The CDR3 DNA is TGTGCCAGCAGCGTAGGAGGGTTAAACTATGGCTACACCTTC. Protein: CASSVGGLNYGYTF.